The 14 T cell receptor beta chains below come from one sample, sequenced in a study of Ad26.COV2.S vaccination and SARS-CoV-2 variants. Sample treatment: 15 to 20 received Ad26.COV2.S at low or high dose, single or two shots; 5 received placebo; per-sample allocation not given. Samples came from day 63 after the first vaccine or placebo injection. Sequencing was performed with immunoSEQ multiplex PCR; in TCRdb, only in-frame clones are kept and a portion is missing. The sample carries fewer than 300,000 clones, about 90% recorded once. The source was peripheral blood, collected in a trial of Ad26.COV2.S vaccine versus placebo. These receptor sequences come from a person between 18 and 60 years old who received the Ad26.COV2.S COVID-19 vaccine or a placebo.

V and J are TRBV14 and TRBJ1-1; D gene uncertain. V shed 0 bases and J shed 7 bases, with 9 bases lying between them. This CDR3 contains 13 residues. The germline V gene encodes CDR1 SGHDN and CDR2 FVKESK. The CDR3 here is CASSQDLRIEAFF. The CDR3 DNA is TGTGCCAGCAGCCAAGATCTTCGGATTGAAGCTTTCTTT. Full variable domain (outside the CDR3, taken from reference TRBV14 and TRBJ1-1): EAGVTQFPSHSVIEKGQTVTLRCDPISGHDNLYWYRRVMGKEIKFLLHFVKESKQDESGMPNNRFLAERTGGTYSTLKVQPAELEDSGVYFCASSQDLRIEAFFGQGTRLTVV.

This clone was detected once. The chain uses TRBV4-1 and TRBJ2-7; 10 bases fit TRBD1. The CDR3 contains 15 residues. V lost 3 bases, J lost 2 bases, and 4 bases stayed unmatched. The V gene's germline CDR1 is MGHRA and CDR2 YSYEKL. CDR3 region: CASSHSGTGAYEQYF. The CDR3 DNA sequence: TGCGCCAGCAGCCATTCCGGGACAGGGGCCTACGAGCAGTACTTC.

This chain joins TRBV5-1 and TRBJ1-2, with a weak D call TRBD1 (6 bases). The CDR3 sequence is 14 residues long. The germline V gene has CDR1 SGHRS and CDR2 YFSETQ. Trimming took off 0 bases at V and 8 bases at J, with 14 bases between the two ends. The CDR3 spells CASSLVGGGSGYTF. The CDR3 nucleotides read TGCGCCAGCAGCTTGGTTGGAGGGGGGTCCGGCTACACCTTC.

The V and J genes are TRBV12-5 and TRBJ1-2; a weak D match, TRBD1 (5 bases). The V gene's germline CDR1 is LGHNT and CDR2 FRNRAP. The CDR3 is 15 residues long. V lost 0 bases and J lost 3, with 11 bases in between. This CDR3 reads CASGLVGTPYYGYTF. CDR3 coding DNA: TGTGCTAGTGGTTTGGTCGGGACGCCCTACTATGGCTACACCTTC.

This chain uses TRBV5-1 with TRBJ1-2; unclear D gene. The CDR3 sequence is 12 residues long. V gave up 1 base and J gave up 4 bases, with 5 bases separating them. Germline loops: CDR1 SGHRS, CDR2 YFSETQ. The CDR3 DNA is TGCGCCAGCAGCTTGTCGACCTATGGCTACACCTTC. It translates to CASSLSTYGYTF.

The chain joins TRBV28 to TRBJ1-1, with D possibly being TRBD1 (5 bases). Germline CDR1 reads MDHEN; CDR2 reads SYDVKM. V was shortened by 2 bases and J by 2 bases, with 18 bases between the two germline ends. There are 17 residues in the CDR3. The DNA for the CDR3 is TGTGCCAGCAGTTTAAGGGGTAACGGGGTAGTAAACACTGAAGCTTTCTTT. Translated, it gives CASSLRGNGVVNTEAFF. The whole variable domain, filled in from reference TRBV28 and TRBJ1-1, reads DVKVTQSSRYLVKRTGEKVFLECVQDMDHENMFWYRQDPGLGLRLIYFSYDVKMKEKGDIPEGYSVSREKKERFSLILESASTNQTSMYLCASSLRGNGVVNTEAFFGQGTRLTVV.

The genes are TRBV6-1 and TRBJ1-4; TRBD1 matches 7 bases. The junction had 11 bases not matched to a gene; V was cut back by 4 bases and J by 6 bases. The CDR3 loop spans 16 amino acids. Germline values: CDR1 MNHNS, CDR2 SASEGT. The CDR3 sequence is CASSGAGRGRHEKLFF. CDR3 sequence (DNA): TGTGCCAGCAGTGGCGCTGGGAGGGGGCGGCATGAAAAACTGTTTTTT.

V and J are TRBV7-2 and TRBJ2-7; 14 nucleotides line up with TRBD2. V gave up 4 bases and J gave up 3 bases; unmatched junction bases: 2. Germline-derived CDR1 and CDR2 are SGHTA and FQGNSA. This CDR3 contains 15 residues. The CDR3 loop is CASSWGLAGVYEQYF. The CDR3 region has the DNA TGTGCCAGCAGCTGGGGACTAGCGGGAGTCTACGAGCAGTACTTC.

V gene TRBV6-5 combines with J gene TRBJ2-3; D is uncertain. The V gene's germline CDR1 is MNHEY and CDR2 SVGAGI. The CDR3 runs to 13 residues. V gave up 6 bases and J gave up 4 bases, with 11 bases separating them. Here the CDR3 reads CASRTPGADTQYF. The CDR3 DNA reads TGTGCCAGCAGGACCCCGGGTGCAGATACGCAGTATTTT.

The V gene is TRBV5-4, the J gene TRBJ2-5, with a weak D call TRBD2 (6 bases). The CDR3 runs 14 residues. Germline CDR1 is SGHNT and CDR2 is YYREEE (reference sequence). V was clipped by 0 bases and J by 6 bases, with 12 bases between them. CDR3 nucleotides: TGTGCCAGCAGCTTGGAAGTGACTAGTAAGACCCAGTACTTC. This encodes CASSLEVTSKTQYF.

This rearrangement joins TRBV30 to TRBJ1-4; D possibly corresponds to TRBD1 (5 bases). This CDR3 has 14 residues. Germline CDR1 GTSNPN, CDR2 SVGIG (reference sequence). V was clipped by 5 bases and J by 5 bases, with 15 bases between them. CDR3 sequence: CAWGPGLTNEKLFF. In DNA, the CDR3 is TGTGCCTGGGGCCCGGGACTGACGAATGAAAAACTGTTTTTT.

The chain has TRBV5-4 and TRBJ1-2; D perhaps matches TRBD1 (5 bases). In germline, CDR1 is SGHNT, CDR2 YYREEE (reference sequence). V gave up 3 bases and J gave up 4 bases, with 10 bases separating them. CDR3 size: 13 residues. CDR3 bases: TGTGCCAGCAGCTCCAGGGTGTTCTATGGCTACACCTTC. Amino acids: CASSSRVFYGYTF.

The CDR3 DNA follows: TGTGCCAGCAGGGAGACAGACGCCTACGAGCAGTACTTC. It specifies CASRETDAYEQYF. The chain links TRBV6-5 to TRBJ2-7; tentative D call: TRBD1 (5 bases). V was shortened by 6 bases and J by 2 bases, with 11 bases between the two germline ends. CDR3 length equals 13 residues. Germline CDR1 MNHEY, CDR2 SVGAGI.

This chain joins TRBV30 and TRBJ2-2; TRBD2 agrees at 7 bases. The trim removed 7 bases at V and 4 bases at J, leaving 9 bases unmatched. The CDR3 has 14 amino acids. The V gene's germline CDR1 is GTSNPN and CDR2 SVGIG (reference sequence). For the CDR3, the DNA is TGTGCCTCATGGGAGGGCCGAGGCACCGGGGAGCTGTTTTTT. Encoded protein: CASWEGRGTGELFF.